Listed below are T cell receptor beta chains from one sample, sequenced in a study of cytomegalovirus exposure and HLA in healthy donors. Method: immunoSEQ multiplex PCR; TCRdb's copy keeps in-frame clones and lacks some. The sample has roughly 180,000 clones; more than 60% are singletons. The sample comprised PBMCs. The receptors derive from a young woman in good health and CMV-seropositive. Both conserved end residues are part of each CDR3. A D gene is named only where the DNA matches it firmly. For some rows the clone size is stated as once, few or many, or as a class when expanded; others skip it.

TRBV4-3	NA	TRBD1	TRBJ2-7	TGCGCCAGCAGCCAAGCTTGGGACAGCTCCTACGAGCAGTACTTC	CASSQAWDSSYEQYF
TRBV6-4	NA	TRBD1	TRBJ1-3	TGTGCCAGCAGGGAAACAGGGGCAGGTTTGATCCTCAGTGGAAACACCATATATTTT	CASRETGAGLILSGNTIYF
TRBV5-6	few	TRBD1	TRBJ2-7	TGTGCCAGCAGCTTGACAGGGGAACCCTACGAGCAGTACTTC	CASSLTGEPYEQYF
TRBV27	once	TRBD2	TRBJ2-7	TGTGCCAGCAGGGGGAGCGGGGTCTACGAGCAGTACTTC	CASRGSGVYEQYF
TRBV6-6	once	NA	TRBJ1-2	TGTGCCAGCAAACAGGACACGGTCTATGGCTACACCTTC	CASKQDTVYGYTF
TRBV25-1	NA	NA	TRBJ2-7	TGTGCCAGCAGTGGGACAAGGAGCTCCTACGAGCAGTACTTC	CASSGTRSSYEQYF
TRBV5-1	once	NA	TRBJ2-6	TGCGCCAGCAGCTTGGATTTTAGCTCTGGGGCCAACGTCCTGACTTTC	CASSLDFSSGANVLTF
TRBV20-1	NA	NA	TRBJ2-5	TGCAGTGCTACAGTACAAGAGACCCAGTACTTC	CSATVQETQYF
TRBV25-1	few	NA	TRBJ2-6	TGTGCCAGCAGTGAATCTAGCTCTGGGGCCAACGTCCTGACTTTC	CASSESSSGANVLTF
TRBV2	NA	TRBD1	TRBJ2-5	TGTGCCAGCAGTGGTACAGGGGGCTGGGAGACCCAGTACTTC	CASSGTGGWETQYF
TRBV7-9	NA	NA	TRBJ2-7	TGTGCCAGCAGCTTCGGAGGGCTCCTGACCGAGCAGTACTTC	CASSFGGLLTEQYF
TRBV29-1	NA	TRBD2	TRBJ2-4	TGCAGCGTTGGGCTAGCGGGGATTCAGTACTTC	CSVGLAGIQYF
TRBV5-1	few	TRBD1	TRBJ1-2	TGCGCCAGCAGCTTTGACAGGGAATATGGCTACACCTTC	CASSFDREYGYTF
TRBV5-4	once	NA	TRBJ2-7	TGTGCCAGCAGCTTGGAGGGAGGTGGGGACGAGCAGTACTTC	CASSLEGGGDEQYF
TRBV5-6	NA	NA	TRBJ2-5	TGTGCCAGCAGCTTGGGTGTCCAAAGCGGGTATGCGGAGACCCAGTACTTC	CASSLGVQSGYAETQYF